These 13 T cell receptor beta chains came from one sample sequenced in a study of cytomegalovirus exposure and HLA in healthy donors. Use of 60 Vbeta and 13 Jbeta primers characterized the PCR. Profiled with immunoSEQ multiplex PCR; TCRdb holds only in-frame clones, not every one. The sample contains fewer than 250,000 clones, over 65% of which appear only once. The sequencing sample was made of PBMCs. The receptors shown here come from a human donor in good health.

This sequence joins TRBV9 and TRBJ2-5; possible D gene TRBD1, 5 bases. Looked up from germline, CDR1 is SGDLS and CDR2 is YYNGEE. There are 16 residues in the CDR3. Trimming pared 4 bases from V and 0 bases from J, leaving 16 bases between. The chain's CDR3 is CASSKRSGNNQETQYF. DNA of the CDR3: TGTGCCAGCAGCAAAAGGTCAGGGAACAACCAAGAGACCCAGTACTTC.

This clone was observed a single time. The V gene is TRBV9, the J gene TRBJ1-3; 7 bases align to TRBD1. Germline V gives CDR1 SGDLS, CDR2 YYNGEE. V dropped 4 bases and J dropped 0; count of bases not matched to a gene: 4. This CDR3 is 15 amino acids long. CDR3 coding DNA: TGTGCCAGCAGCCCCTCAGGGGGCTCTGGAAACACCATATATTTT. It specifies CASSPSGGSGNTIYF.

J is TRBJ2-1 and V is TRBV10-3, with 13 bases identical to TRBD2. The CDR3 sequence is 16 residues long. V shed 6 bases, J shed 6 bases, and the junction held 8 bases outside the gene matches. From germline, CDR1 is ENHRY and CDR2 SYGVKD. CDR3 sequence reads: CAISAGTSGIGNEQFF. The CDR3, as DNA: TGTGCCATCAGCGCCGGGACTAGCGGGATAGGCAATGAGCAGTTCTTC.

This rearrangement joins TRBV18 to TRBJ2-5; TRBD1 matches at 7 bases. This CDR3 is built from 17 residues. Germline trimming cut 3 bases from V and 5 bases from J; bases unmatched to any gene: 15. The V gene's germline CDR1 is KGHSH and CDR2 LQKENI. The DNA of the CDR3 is TGTGCCAGCTCACCTGAGACAGGGATGTACTCGGACGAGACCCAGTACTTC. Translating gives CASSPETGMYSDETQYF.

The CDR3 nucleotides are TGTGCCAGCAGCCCGTACCGCGGACTGAATTTGGTTTACGATACGCAGTATTTT. Translating gives CASSPYRGLNLVYDTQYF. This rearrangement joins TRBV9 to TRBJ2-3; D is perhaps TRBD2 (5 bases). V was cut by 4 bases and J by 6 bases, with 27 bases left in between. This CDR3 region has 18 residues. From germline, CDR1 is SGDLS and CDR2 YYNGEE.

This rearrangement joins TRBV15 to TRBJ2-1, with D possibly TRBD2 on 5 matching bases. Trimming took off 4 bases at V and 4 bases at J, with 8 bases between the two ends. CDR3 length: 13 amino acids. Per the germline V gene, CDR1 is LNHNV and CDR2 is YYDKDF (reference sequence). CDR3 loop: CATSNDYYNEQFF. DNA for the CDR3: TGTGCCACCAGCAACGACTATTACAATGAGCAGTTCTTC.

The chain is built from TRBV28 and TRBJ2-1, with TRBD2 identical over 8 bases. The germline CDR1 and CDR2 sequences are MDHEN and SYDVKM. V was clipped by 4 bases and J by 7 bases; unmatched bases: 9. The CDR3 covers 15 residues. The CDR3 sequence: CASSSPGGGLNEQFF. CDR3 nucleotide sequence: TGTGCCAGCAGTTCCCCGGGAGGGGGTTTAAATGAGCAGTTCTTC.

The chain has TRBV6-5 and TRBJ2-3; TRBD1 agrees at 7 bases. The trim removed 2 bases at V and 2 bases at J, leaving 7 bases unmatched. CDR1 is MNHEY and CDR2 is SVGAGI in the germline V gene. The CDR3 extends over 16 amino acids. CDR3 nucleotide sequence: TGTGCCAGCAGTTACGGGGCCGGGACAGCCACAGATACGCAGTATTTT. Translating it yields CASSYGAGTATDTQYF.

For the CDR3, the DNA is TGTGCCAGCAGCTTATGGGCACAGATGGGAGAGACCCAGTACTTC. Protein: CASSLWAQMGETQYF. This chain joins TRBV7-8 and TRBJ2-5, with no clear D. Germline V gives CDR1 SGHVS, CDR2 FQNEAQ. The CDR3 spans 15 residues. Trimming took off 2 bases at V and 4 bases at J, with 14 bases between the two ends. The entire variable domain, with the rest obtained from reference TRBV7-8 and TRBJ2-5, is as follows: GAGVSQSPRYKVAKRGQDVALRCDPISGHVSLFWYQQALGQGPEFLTYFQNEAQLDKSGLPSDRFFAERPEGSVSTLKIQRTQQEDSAVYLCASSLWAQMGETQYFGPGTRLLVL.

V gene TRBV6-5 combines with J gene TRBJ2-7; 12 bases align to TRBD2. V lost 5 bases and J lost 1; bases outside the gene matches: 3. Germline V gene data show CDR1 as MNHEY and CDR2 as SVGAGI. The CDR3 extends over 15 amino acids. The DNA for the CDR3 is TGTGCCAGCAGTGGAGGACTAGCGGGGTCCTACGAGCAGTACTTC. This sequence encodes CASSGGLAGSYEQYF.

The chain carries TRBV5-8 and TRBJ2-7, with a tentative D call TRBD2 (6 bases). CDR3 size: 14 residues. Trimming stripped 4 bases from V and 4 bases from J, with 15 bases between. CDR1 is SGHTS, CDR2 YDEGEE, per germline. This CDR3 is CASSARDWNYEQYF. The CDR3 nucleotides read TGTGCCAGCAGCGCCCGGGACTGGAATTACGAGCAGTACTTC.

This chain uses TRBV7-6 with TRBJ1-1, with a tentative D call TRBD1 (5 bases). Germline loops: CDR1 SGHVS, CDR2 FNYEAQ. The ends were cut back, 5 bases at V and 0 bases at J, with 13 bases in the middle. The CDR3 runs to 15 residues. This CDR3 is CASSPGQGMNTEAFF. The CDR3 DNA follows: TGTGCCAGCAGCCCAGGCCAGGGCATGAACACTGAAGCTTTCTTT.

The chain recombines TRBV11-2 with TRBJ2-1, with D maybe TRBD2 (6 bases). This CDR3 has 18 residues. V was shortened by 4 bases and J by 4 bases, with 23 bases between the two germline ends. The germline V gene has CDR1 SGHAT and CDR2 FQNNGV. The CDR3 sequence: CASSSGVRGRPPYNEQFF. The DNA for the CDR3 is TGTGCCAGCAGCTCGGGGGTGAGGGGCCGCCCACCTTACAATGAGCAGTTCTTC.